What follows are 5 T cell receptor beta chains derived from one specimen sequenced in a study of long-term antiretroviral therapy in people with HIV (dated by TCRdb to the early 2020s). The immunoSEQ hsTCRB v3.0 assay was used at survey level resolution to sequence the TRB variable region. Entries here come from immuneACCESS through TCRdb and include only in-frame sequences with V and J called. Some clones fail to appear in such tables; in the studies checked, an unresolved V gene covers under half of the shortfall, and the cause of the remainder is unknown. This sample lists roughly 33,000 clones; approximately 80% were detected once. The biggest ten clones account for under 8.5% of the sample. The specimen comprised unsorted PBMCs, sampled 2 years after starting antiretroviral therapy. The source is a woman aged 50 to 65 with HIV.

This chain links TRBV11-2 with TRBJ2-3, with D hard to call. Trimming pared 1 base from V and 3 bases from J, leaving 11 bases between. CDR1 is SGHAT, CDR2 FQNNGV, per germline. This CDR3 has 15 residues. The CDR3: CASSLGHQRTDTQYF. CDR3 bases: TGTGCCAGCAGCTTAGGGCACCAAAGGACAGATACGCAGTATTTT.

V usage is TRBV5-3 and J usage is TRBJ1-1, with D uncertain. TRBV5-3 is treated as an ORF (open reading frame) with a function not yet certain. V dropped 0 bases and J dropped 1 base, with 4 bases sitting between them. The CDR3 has 13 residues. CDR3 bases: TGTGCCAGAAGCTTGGGCAGGAACACTGAAGCTTTCTTT. Residues: CARSLGRNTEAFF.

The rearrangement uses TRBV6-5 and TRBJ2-7; 9 nucleotides agree with TRBD1. This CDR3 is 14 amino acids long. Germline V gene sequence: CDR1 MNHEY, CDR2 SVGAGI. Losses at the gene ends were 6 bases for V and 3 bases for J; bases not matched to a gene: 6. The CDR3: CASRAGTGNYEQYF. The CDR3 DNA is TGTGCCAGCAGGGCCGGGACAGGGAACTACGAGCAGTACTTC.

This sequence joins TRBV27 and TRBJ1-4; 7 nucleotides align to TRBD1. V lost 5 bases to trimming and J lost 8 bases; unmatched junction nucleotides: 14. Germline V gene data show CDR1 as MNHEY and CDR2 as SMNVEV (reference sequence). This CDR3 is built from 16 residues. The CDR3 DNA sequence: TGTGCCAGCAGTCGATCAAGGGACAGTTGGGGGGAAAAACTGTTTTTT. Protein: CASSRSRDSWGEKLFF.

This sequence joins TRBV2 and TRBJ2-5; D possibly corresponds to TRBD2 (6 bases). Per the germline V gene, CDR1 is SNHLY and CDR2 is FYNNEI. The germline V and J ends were trimmed by 3 bases and 1 base, with 12 bases remaining between them. The CDR3 is 15 residues long. The CDR3 spells CASSEGRGVQETQYF. CDR3 DNA: TGTGCCAGCAGTGAGGGGCGGGGCGTCCAAGAGACCCAGTACTTC.